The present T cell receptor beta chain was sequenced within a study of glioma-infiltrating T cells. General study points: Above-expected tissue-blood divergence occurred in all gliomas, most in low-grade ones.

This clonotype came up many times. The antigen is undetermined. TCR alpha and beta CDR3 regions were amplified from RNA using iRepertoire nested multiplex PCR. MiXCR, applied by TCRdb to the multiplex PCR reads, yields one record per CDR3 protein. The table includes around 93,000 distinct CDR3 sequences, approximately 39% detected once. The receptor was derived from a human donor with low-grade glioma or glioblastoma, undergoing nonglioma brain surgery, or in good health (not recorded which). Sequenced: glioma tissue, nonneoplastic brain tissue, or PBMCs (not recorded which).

CDR3 loop: CATSDPAQSDTQYF. CDR3 DNA sequence: TGTGCCACCAGTGACCCCGCCCAATCAGATACGCAGTATTTT. The V and J genes are TRBV24-1 and TRBJ2-3; no reliable D call. CDR3 size: 14 residues. CDR1 is KGHDR, CDR2 SFDVKD, per germline. V lost 4 bases to trimming and J lost 4 bases, with 11 bases between them.